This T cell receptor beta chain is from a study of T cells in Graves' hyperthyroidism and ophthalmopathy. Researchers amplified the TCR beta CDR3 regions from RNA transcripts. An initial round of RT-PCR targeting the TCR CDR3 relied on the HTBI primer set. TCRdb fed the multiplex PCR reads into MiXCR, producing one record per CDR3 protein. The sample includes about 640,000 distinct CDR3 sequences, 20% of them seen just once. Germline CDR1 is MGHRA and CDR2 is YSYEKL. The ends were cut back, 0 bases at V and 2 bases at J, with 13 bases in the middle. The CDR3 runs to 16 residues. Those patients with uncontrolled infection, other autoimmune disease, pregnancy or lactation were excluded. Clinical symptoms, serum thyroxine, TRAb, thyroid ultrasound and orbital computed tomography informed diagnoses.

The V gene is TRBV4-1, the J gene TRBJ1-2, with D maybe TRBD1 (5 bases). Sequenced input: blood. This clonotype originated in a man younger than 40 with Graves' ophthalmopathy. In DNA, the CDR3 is TGCGCCAGCAGCCAAGAAGACAGTGGGGCCAACTATGGCTACACCTTC. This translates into CASSQEDSGANYGYTF.